The next 13 T cell receptor beta chains were all read from a single sample in a study of CD8+ T cells in alopecia areata. Treatment here: oral pan-JAK inhibitor, 5-10 mg twice daily. RNA extraction and reverse transcription yielded cDNA as sequencing template. Produced via immunoSEQ multiplex PCR; TCRdb's table is partial and in-frame only. The repertoire holds 180,000 or so clones, with about 47% as singletons. The sample here was CD8+ T cells sorted from blood, taken at week 52, from a patient treated with tofacitinib. The receptors derive from a human donor with alopecia areata.

There are a few counts of this clone. This chain's CDR3 is CASSPTGSLSGANVLTF. DNA for the CDR3: TGTGCCAGCAGCCCGACAGGTTCCCTTTCAGGGGCCAACGTCCTGACTTTC. The chain employs TRBV7-9 and TRBJ2-6; perhaps TRBD1 as D (6 bases). CDR1 and CDR2 from the germline V gene are SEHNR and FQNEAQ (reference sequence). This CDR3 is 17 amino acids long. Trimming shortened V by 5 bases and J by 4 bases, and 18 bases separated the two germline ends.

The chain has TRBV13 and TRBJ1-2; possible D gene TRBD1, 5 bases. The CDR3 consists of 14 residues. The germline gives CDR1 PRHDT, CDR2 FYEKMQ (reference sequence). Trimming shortened V by 2 bases and J by 4 bases, and 11 bases separated the two germline ends. CDR3 DNA sequence: TGTGCCAGCAGCTTATTAGGGGCCCTCTATGGCTACACCTTC. This codes for CASSLLGALYGYTF.

The chain is built from TRBV7-9 and TRBJ2-3, with TRBD2 matching 8 bases. The V gene end was trimmed by 5 bases and the J gene end by 3 bases; junction bases not matched to a gene: 16. In germline, CDR1 is SEHNR, CDR2 FQNEAQ (reference sequence). The CDR3 runs 18 residues. CDR3 DNA sequence: TGTGCCAGCAGCCTCCCTCTGGGCGGGGGGACCAGGACAGATACGCAGTATTTT. Encoded protein: CASSLPLGGGTRTDTQYF.

This clone has a single count. The same CDR3 also results from other DNA sequences found in this sample. The gene calls are TRBV5-1 and TRBJ2-7; 7 bases align to TRBD1. The V and J ends lost 4 bases and 2 bases, in that order; junction bases with no gene match: 3. The CDR3 has 13 amino acids. CDR1 SGHRS and CDR2 YFSETQ come from the germline V gene. The CDR3 region is CASSPQGAYEQYF. CDR3 DNA: TGCGCCAGCAGCCCTCAGGGGGCCTACGAGCAGTACTTC.

V is TRBV27 and J is TRBJ2-7, with D possibly matching TRBD1 (6 bases). The ends were cut back, 5 bases at V and 3 bases at J, with 11 bases in the middle. Germline CDR1 reads MNHEY; CDR2 reads SMNVEV (reference sequence). The CDR3 is 13 residues long. The DNA of the CDR3 is TGTGCCAGCAGTCCCCAGGGGAACTACGAGCAGTACTTC. Translation gives CASSPQGNYEQYF.

The rearrangement uses TRBV29-1 and TRBJ2-5; D may be TRBD1 (5 bases). CDR1 and CDR2 (germline): SQVTM, ANQGSEA. This CDR3 is 16 amino acids long. The germline V and J ends were trimmed by 6 bases and 5 bases, with 25 bases remaining between them. CDR3 nucleotides: TGCAGCGTCCAGGGCAGGACCCTACGGATAGGGGAGACCCAGTACTTC. The encoded protein is CSVQGRTLRIGETQYF.

In its sample, this clone was seen a few times. This rearrangement joins TRBV7-9 to TRBJ1-4; 8 positions match TRBD1. CDR3 length: 14 amino acids. The germline V gene encodes CDR1 SEHNR and CDR2 FQNEAQ (reference sequence). J was trimmed by 7 bases and V by 5 bases; bases with no gene match: 6. CDR3 DNA: TGTGCCAGCAGCGGACAGGGAGGGGCTGAAAAACTGTTTTTT. Its translation: CASSGQGGAEKLFF.

Points on this clone: This sample includes further DNA sequences coding for the same CDR3. V and J are TRBV5-1 and TRBJ2-7; D is possibly TRBD2 (5 bases). The V gene's germline CDR1 is SGHRS and CDR2 YFSETQ. V lost 1 base and J lost 5, with 7 bases in between. CDR3 size: 12 residues. CDR3 protein: CASSLTRDEQYF. Written as DNA, the CDR3 is TGCGCCAGCAGCTTGACTAGGGACGAGCAGTACTTC.

This clone was seen a few times. The V call is TRBV19, the J call TRBJ2-1; D possibly corresponds to TRBD2 (5 bases). The CDR3 has 11 residues. Germline V lookup: CDR1 LNHDA, CDR2 SQIVND (reference sequence). V was shortened by 7 bases and J by 7 bases, with 8 bases between the two germline ends. DNA of the CDR3: TGTGCCAGTACGGACTGGAATGAGCAGTTCTTC. It codes for CASTDWNEQFF.

This clone was observed once. This chain connects TRBV2 to TRBJ2-1; D remains ambiguous. CDR3 length: 10 residues. Trimming took off 4 bases at V and 6 bases at J, with 1 base between the two ends. Germline CDR1 is SNHLY and CDR2 is FYNNEI. As DNA, the CDR3 is TGTGCCAGCAGTGCCAATGAGCAGTTCTTC. It is translated as CASSANEQFF.

This chain uses TRBV6-5 with TRBJ1-2; D not resolved. V was pared by 0 bases and J by 4 bases, with 9 bases between. The CDR3 runs 14 residues. Germline CDR1 is MNHEY and CDR2 is SVGAGI. In DNA, the CDR3 is TGTGCCAGCAGTTACTCGGAGGACCTCTATGGCTACACCTTC. It encodes CASSYSEDLYGYTF.

This clone has more than one count but fewer than ten. The chain links TRBV2 to TRBJ1-2, with D possibly matching TRBD1 (5 bases). Between the trimmed V and J ends, which lost 3 bases and 2 bases, there was a span of 7 bases. Looked up from germline, CDR1 is SNHLY and CDR2 is FYNNEI. The CDR3 length is 13 residues. As DNA, the CDR3 is TGTGCCAGCAGTGAGGGGGACAACTATGGCTACACCTTC. Residues: CASSEGDNYGYTF. Looking up the rest from reference TRBV2 and TRBJ1-2 gives the full variable domain: EPEVTQTPSHQVTQMGQEVILRCVPISNHLYFYWYRQILGQKVEFLVSFYNNEISEKSEIFDDQFSVERPDGSNFTLKIRSTKLEDSAMYFCASSEGDNYGYTFGSGTRLTVV.

The CDR3 coding sequence is TGTGCCAGCAGTGATCCCCCGTCCTACGAGCAGTACTTC. Amino acids: CASSDPPSYEQYF. J is TRBJ2-7 and V is TRBV25-1; unclear D gene. This CDR3 is 13 amino acids long. Trimming took 3 bases from V and 1 from J, leaving 7 bases between them. The germline V gene has CDR1 MGHDK and CDR2 SYGVNS.